These 19 T cell receptor beta chains originate from one sample sequenced in a study of identical twins. MiXCR was run by TCRdb on the 5' RACE reads, yielding one entry per CDR3 protein. The sample lists some 560,000 distinct CDR3 sequences; approximately 10% were seen once. These data were likewise used in another study, on yellow fever vaccine responses in identical twins.

The sequenced material came from PBMCs. Receptor source: a woman aged 18-30 years in good health.

The CDR3 reads CSARHARTVYEQYF. CDR3 sequence (DNA): TGCAGTGCTAGACATGCCCGGACAGTCTACGAGCAGTACTTC. The gene calls are TRBV20-1 and TRBJ2-7; TRBD1 might be the D (6 bases). Trimming removed 2 bases at V and 3 bases at J, with 14 bases between. The CDR3 has 14 residues. Germline values: CDR1 DFQATT, CDR2 SNEGSKA (reference sequence).

The chain combines TRBV4-3 with TRBJ2-1, with 10 bases fitting TRBD2. The CDR3 has 17 residues. With V trimmed by 0 bases and J by 7 bases, 9 bases remained unmatched. CDR1 and CDR2 from the germline V gene are LGHNA and YSLEER. CDR3 loop: CASSQDRGRLAGNEQFF. CDR3 sequence (DNA): TGCGCCAGCAGCCAAGATCGGGGGCGACTAGCGGGTAATGAGCAGTTCTTC.

J is TRBJ2-7 and V is TRBV7-9; D gene uncertain. The CDR3 runs 12 residues. CDR1 SEHNR and CDR2 FQNEAQ come from the germline V gene (reference sequence). Deletions cut 2 bases from V and 5 bases from J, with 7 bases between. CDR3 region: CASSLLSHEQYF. CDR3 DNA: TGTGCCAGCAGCTTACTATCTCACGAGCAGTACTTC. The whole variable domain, filled in from reference TRBV7-9 and TRBJ2-7, reads DTGVSQNPRHKITKRGQNVTFRCDPISEHNRLYWYRQTLGQGPEFLTYFQNEAQLEKSRLLSDRFSAERPKGSFSTLEIQRTEQGDSAMYLCASSLLSHEQYFGPGTRLTVT.

This clonotype has a handful of counts. V is TRBV5-1 and J is TRBJ2-5; tentative D call: TRBD1 (5 bases). The CDR3 sequence is 14 residues long. Germline V gene sequence: CDR1 SGHRS, CDR2 YFSETQ. V was clipped by 4 bases and J by 5 bases, with 15 bases between them. In DNA form, the CDR3 reads TGCGCCAGCAGCAGTTATCCAGGGCTGGAGACCCAGTACTTC. Its translation: CASSSYPGLETQYF.

In its sample, this clonotype was seen many times. The chain employs TRBV2 and TRBJ2-7; D gene uncertain. CDR1 and CDR2 from the germline V gene are SNHLY and FYNNEI. CDR3 length equals 15 residues. Trimming stripped 1 base from V and 4 bases from J, with 14 bases between. The CDR3 DNA reads TGTGCCAGCAGTGAAGGGGTAGAAGGGCCTTACGAGCAGTACTTC. Encoded protein: CASSEGVEGPYEQYF.

The table lists this clonotype with a few counts. V gene TRBV9 combines with J gene TRBJ2-3; the D gene could be TRBD1 or TRBD2 (5 bases each). CDR1 SGDLS and CDR2 YYNGEE come from the germline V gene. The CDR3 spans 16 residues. V gave up 0 bases and J gave up 5 bases, with 16 bases separating them. The DNA for the CDR3 is TGTGCCAGCAGCGTAGGGGGCAGGACCAGCGGAGATACGCAGTATTTT. Its translation: CASSVGGRTSGDTQYF.

The sample holds many counts of this clonotype. This chain links TRBV20-1 with TRBJ2-5; D possibly corresponds to TRBD1 (6 bases). V gave up 2 bases and J gave up 5 bases, with 21 bases separating them. Germline V gives CDR1 DFQATT, CDR2 SNEGSKA (reference sequence). The CDR3 covers 16 residues. The CDR3 sequence is CSARSPSRGQGETQYF. The CDR3 nucleotides read TGCAGTGCTAGAAGCCCTAGTAGGGGTCAGGGGGAGACCCAGTACTTC.

This clonotype appeared a few times. The chain has TRBV7-9 and TRBJ2-7; 7 nucleotides align to TRBD1. The CDR3 contains 15 residues. With V trimmed by 5 bases and J by 2 bases, 9 bases remained unmatched. Germline V lookup: CDR1 SEHNR, CDR2 FQNEAQ (reference sequence). The CDR3 nucleotides are TGTGCCAGCAGCGTCGCAGGACAGGTTACCTACGAGCAGTACTTC. Its translation: CASSVAGQVTYEQYF.

The chain couples TRBV14 to TRBJ2-1; 8 bases are shared with TRBD2. The CDR3 consists of 15 residues. CDR1 SGHDN and CDR2 FVKESK come from the germline V gene. V lost 5 bases and J lost 4; bases outside the gene matches: 7. The CDR3 loop is CASSISGENYNEQFF. The CDR3 DNA reads as TGTGCCAGCAGCATTAGCGGGGAGAATTACAATGAGCAGTTCTTC.

This clonotype has at least ten counts. The V gene is TRBV6-1, the J gene TRBJ2-1, with a possible D match to TRBD1 (6 bases). CDR3 size: 15 residues. V was trimmed by 7 bases and J by 5 bases, leaving 18 bases between them. Germline V gene sequence: CDR1 MNHNS, CDR2 SASEGT. The CDR3 DNA follows: TGTGCCAGCAAAAAACAGGGCGGACTTAACAATGAGCAGTTCTTC. It specifies CASKKQGGLNNEQFF.

The chain couples TRBV2 to TRBJ2-2; 11 bases map to TRBD1. CDR3 length: 14 amino acids. Losses at the gene ends were 8 bases for V and 5 bases for J; bases not matched to a gene: 4. In germline, CDR1 is SNHLY, CDR2 FYNNEI. The CDR3 DNA follows: TGTGCCAGCGGGGGACAGGGGGTTACCGGGGAGCTGTTTTTT. Translation gives CASGGQGVTGELFF.

J is TRBJ2-1 and V is TRBV15; 13 bases are a match to TRBD2. The CDR3 has 15 residues. The V and J ends lost 5 bases and 4 bases, in that order; junction bases with no gene match: 2. Germline V gives CDR1 LNHNV, CDR2 YYDKDF (reference sequence). In DNA, the CDR3 is TGTGCCACCAGCGCGGGACTAGCGGGATACAATGAGCAGTTCTTC. Translating it yields CATSAGLAGYNEQFF.

This chain joins TRBV5-1 and TRBJ2-7; 12 bases map to TRBD2. V was pared by 4 bases and J by 1 base, with 3 bases of the junction left unmatched. The germline gives CDR1 SGHRS, CDR2 YFSETQ. The CDR3 loop spans 15 amino acids. The CDR3, as DNA: TGCGCCAGCAGCGACGGACTAGCGGGGTCCTACGAGCAGTACTTC. Translated, it gives CASSDGLAGSYEQYF.

This clonotype was picked up many times. The chain recombines TRBV4-3 with TRBJ2-7, with D hard to call. CDR3 size: 14 residues. V was trimmed by 0 bases and J by 0 bases, leaving 6 bases between them. CDR1 is LGHNA and CDR2 is YSLEER in the germline V gene. CDR3: CASSQDRLSYEQYF. The CDR3 coding sequence is TGCGCCAGCAGCCAAGATCGGCTCTCCTACGAGCAGTACTTC.

Ten or more counts support this clonotype. The chain combines TRBV5-1 with TRBJ2-7; 12 bases line up with TRBD2. This CDR3 comprises 17 residues. The junction had 7 bases not matched to a gene; V was cut back by 0 bases and J by 3 bases. Germline CDR1 SGHRS, CDR2 YFSETQ. CDR3 nucleotides: TGCGCCAGCAGCTTGGTGCCTAGCGGGAGGGTAATCTACGAGCAGTACTTC. Translation gives CASSLVPSGRVIYEQYF.

This clonotype has only a few counts. The chain has TRBV5-5 and TRBJ1-5, with 8 bases aligning to TRBD1. From germline, CDR1 is SGHKS and CDR2 YYEKEE (reference sequence). V was pared by 1 base and J by 11 bases, with 8 bases of the junction left unmatched. CDR3 length: 14 amino acids. The CDR3 protein is CASSLRQGAETQHF. The CDR3 DNA reads TGTGCCAGCAGCTTGCGGCAGGGGGCTGAGACCCAGCATTTT.

This clonotype was counted between two and nine times. This rearrangement joins TRBV28 to TRBJ2-5; TRBD1 matches at 10 bases. Losses at the gene ends were 3 bases for V and 5 bases for J; bases not matched to a gene: 6. CDR1 and CDR2 (germline): MDHEN, SYDVKM. This CDR3 comprises 15 residues. CDR3 in DNA: TGTGCCAGCAGTTTTCTGACAGGGGGCTGGGAGACCCAGTACTTC. It encodes CASSFLTGGWETQYF.

The chain joins TRBV11-2 to TRBJ2-3; TRBD2 aligns across 9 bases. CDR3 length: 15 amino acids. V was pared by 8 bases and J by 2 bases, with 8 bases of the junction left unmatched. Looked up from germline, CDR1 is SGHAT and CDR2 is FQNNGV. The CDR3 spells CASGKRLAATDTQYF. CDR3 nucleotides: TGTGCCAGCGGGAAAAGACTAGCGGCCACAGATACGCAGTATTTT.

This clonotype was found many times. CDR3 bases: TGTGCCAGCAGCCCACTGTGGGGGACCCAGTACTTC. This encodes CASSPLWGTQYF. The chain employs TRBV12-3 or TRBV12-4 and TRBJ2-5; no reliable D call. The V end lost 6 bases, the J end lost 7 bases, and 12 bases lay between the germline ends. The CDR3 extends over 12 amino acids.